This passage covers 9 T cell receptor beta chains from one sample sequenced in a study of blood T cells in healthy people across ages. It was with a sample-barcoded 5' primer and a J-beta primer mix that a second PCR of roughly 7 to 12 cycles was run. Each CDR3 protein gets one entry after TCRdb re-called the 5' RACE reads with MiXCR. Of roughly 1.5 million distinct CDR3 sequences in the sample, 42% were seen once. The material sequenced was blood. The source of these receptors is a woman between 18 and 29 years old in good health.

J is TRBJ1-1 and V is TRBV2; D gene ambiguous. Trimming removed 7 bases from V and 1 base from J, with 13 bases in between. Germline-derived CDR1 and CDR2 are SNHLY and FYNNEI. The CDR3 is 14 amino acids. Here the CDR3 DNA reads TGTGCCAGCACCCAGACGGACCCGAACACTGAAGCTTTCTTT. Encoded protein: CASTQTDPNTEAFF.

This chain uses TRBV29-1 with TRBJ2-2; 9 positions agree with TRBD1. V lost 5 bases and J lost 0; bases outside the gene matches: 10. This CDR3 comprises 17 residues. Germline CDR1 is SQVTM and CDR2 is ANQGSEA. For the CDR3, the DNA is TGCAGCGTTCGAGGGACAGGGATACTCCCGAACACCGGGGAGCTGTTTTTT. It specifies CSVRGTGILPNTGELFF.

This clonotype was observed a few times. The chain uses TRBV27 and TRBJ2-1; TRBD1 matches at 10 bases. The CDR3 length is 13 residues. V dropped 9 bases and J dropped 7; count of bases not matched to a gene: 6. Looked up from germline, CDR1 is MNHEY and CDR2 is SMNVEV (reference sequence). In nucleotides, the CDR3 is TGTGCCAGTGGGACAGGGGTAGGGAATGAGCAGTTCTTC. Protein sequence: CASGTGVGNEQFF.

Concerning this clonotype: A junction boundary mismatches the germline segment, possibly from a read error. The CDR3 nucleotides are TGCGCCAGCAGCCACGGGACAGGGTCTGTCACTGTAGCTTTCTTT. It codes for CASSHGTGSVTVAFF. The rearrangement uses TRBV4-1 and TRBJ1-1; 9 bases map to TRBD1. Germline V gives CDR1 MGHRA, CDR2 YSYEKL. The length of the CDR3 is 15 residues.

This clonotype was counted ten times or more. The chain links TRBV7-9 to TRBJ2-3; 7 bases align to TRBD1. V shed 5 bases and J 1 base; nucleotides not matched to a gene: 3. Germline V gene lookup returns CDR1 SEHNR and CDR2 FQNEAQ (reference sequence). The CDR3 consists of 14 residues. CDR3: CASSVTGGTDTQYF. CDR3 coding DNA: TGTGCCAGCAGCGTAACAGGGGGCACAGATACGCAGTATTTT.

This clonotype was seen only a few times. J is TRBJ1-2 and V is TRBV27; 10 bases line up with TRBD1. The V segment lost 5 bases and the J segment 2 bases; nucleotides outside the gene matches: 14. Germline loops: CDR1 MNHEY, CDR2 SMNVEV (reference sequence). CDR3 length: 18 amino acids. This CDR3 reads CASSRGDRGFSRNYGYTF. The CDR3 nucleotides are TGTGCCAGCAGTCGAGGGGACAGGGGTTTTTCCCGCAACTATGGCTACACCTTC.

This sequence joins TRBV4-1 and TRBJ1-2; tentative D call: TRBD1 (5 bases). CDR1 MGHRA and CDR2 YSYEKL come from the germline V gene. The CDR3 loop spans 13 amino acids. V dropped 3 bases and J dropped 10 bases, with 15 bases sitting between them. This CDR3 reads CASSQGTEPTYTF. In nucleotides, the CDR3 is TGCGCCAGCAGCCAGGGGACGGAGCCAACCTACACCTTC.

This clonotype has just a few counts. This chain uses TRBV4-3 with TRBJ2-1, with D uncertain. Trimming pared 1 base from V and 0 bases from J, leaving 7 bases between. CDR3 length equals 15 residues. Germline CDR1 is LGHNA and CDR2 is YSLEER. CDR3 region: CASSQVISSYNEQFF. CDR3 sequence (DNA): TGCGCCAGCAGCCAAGTCATTAGCTCCTACAATGAGCAGTTCTTC.

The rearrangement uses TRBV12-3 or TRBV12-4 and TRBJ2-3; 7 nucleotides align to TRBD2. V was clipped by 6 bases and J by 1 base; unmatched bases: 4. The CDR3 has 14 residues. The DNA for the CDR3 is TGTGCCAGCAGCCGAGCGGGACGCACAGATACGCAGTATTTT. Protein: CASSRAGRTDTQYF.